Listed below are T cell receptor beta chains from one sample, sequenced in a study of T cells in Graves' hyperthyroidism and ophthalmopathy. TCRdb re-called the multiplex PCR reads through MiXCR, storing one row per CDR3 protein. The sample holds 200,000 to 250,000 distinct CDR3 sequences; more than 15% are singletons and the top ten take approximately 50%. The sequenced sample consisted of blood. All receptors derive from a man aged 50 or older with Graves' hyperthyroidism. The CDR3 runs from the conserved cysteine through the conserved F or W. Each record gives: V gene, clone size, D gene, J gene, CDR3 protein, CDR3 DNA. D genes are given only for firm matches. Not every row has a clone size; where given, it reads once, few, many or a size class.

TRBV24-1,many,.,TRBJ2-7,CATSSGYEQYF,TGTGCCACCAGTAGCGGTTACGAGCAGTACTTC
TRBV19,.,TRBD2,TRBJ2-5,CASSTQLAGGTQYF,TGTGCCAGTAGTACCCAACTAGCGGGGGGGACCCAGTACTTC
TRBV20-1,few,TRBD2,TRBJ2-2,CSAKGAVTSGRSNTGELFF,TGCAGTGCTAAGGGTGCCGTGACTAGCGGGAGATCGAACACCGGGGAGCTGTTTTTT
TRBV10-3,many,TRBD1,TRBJ2-5,CAIKEGQGQETQYF,TGTGCCATCAAGGAAGGACAGGGGCAAGAGACCCAGTACTTC
TRBV20-1,many,.,TRBJ2-7,CSASAGEQYF,TGCAGTGCTAGTGCCGGCGAGCAGTACTTC
TRBV7-2,many,TRBD2,TRBJ2-1,CASSLPTSGNNEQFF,TGTGCCAGCAGCTTACCGACTAGCGGAAACAATGAGCAGTTCTTC
TRBV20-1,.,.,TRBJ1-6,CSARDWGNSPLHF,TGCAGTGCTAGAGATTGGGGGAATTCACCCCTCCACTTT
TRBV28,many,.,TRBJ1-1,CASSFSVLGTGFMNTEAFF,TGTGCCAGCAGTTTTAGCGTTTTGGGTACAGGATTCATGAACACTGAAGCTTTCTTT
TRBV6-2/TRBV6-3,many,.,TRBJ1-1,CASSYMGKNEAFF,TGTGCCAGCAGTTACATGGGAAAAAATGAAGCTTTCTTT
TRBV12-3/TRBV12-4,.,TRBD2,TRBJ2-1,CASGGTSGSNEQFF,TGTGCCAGCGGCGGGACTAGCGGGTCCAATGAGCAGTTCTTC
TRBV5-1,few,.,TRBJ1-1,CASSLGGPTEAFF,TGCGCCAGCAGCTTGGGGGGACCCACTGAAGCTTTCTTT
TRBV10-3,few,.,TRBJ1-3,CAISDGREYSGNTIYF,TGTGCCATCAGTGATGGCAGGGAATACTCTGGAAACACCATATATTTT
TRBV27,few,.,TRBJ2-7,CASSSSGRPGYEQYF,TGTGCCAGCAGTTCCTCGGGACGGCCCGGCTACGAGCAGTACTTC
TRBV2,.,.,TRBJ1-2,CAIQQVDYGYTF,TGTGCCATACAACAGGTCGACTATGGCTACACCTTC
TRBV12-3/TRBV12-4,many,.,TRBJ1-2,CASRAGTSDGYTF,TGTGCCAGCAGAGCCGGGACCTCTGATGGCTACACCTTC
TRBV20-1,many,.,TRBJ1-5,CSARDRTANQPQHF,TGCAGTGCTAGAGATCGTACGGCAAATCAGCCCCAGCATTTT
TRBV11-2,many,.,TRBJ2-1,CASSLGLGSYNEQFF,TGTGCCAGCAGCTTAGGGCTAGGTTCCTACAATGAGCAGTTCTTC
TRBV27,.,.,TRBJ1-2,CASSSDSLNYGYTF,TGTGCCAGCAGTTCGGACAGTTTGAACTATGGCTACACCTTC
TRBV7-9,many,TRBD2,TRBJ2-1,CASSLVAGLQNNEQFF,TGTGCCAGCAGCTTAGTAGCGGGACTCCAAAACAATGAGCAGTTCTTC
TRBV3-1,.,TRBD1,TRBJ2-2,CASSQARDRGTGELFF,TGTGCCAGCAGCCAAGCCCGGGACAGGGGCACCGGGGAGCTGTTTTTT
TRBV24-1,.,TRBD1,TRBJ2-3,CATSDASGGYTQYF,TGTGCCACCAGTGATGCTTCAGGGGGTTATACGCAGTATTTT
TRBV2,.,.,TRBJ1-2,CASKETVSSTF,TGTGCCAGCAAGGAGACAGTATCTTCCACCTTC
TRBV11-2,.,.,TRBJ1-1,CASSLGLGATEAFF,TGTGCCAGCAGCTTGGGTTTAGGGGCGACTGAAGCTTTCTTT
TRBV4-1,.,TRBD1,TRBJ2-7,CASSGRQGGEYEQYF,TGCGCCAGCAGCGGAAGACAGGGTGGCGAGTACGAGCAGTACTTC
TRBV3-1,many,.,TRBJ2-3,CASSPPGASTDTQYF,TGTGCCAGCAGCCCCCCCGGAGCTAGCACAGATACGCAGTATTTT
TRBV28,many,TRBD2,TRBJ2-7,CASSRGTSGIYEQYF,TGTGCCAGCAGTAGAGGGACTAGCGGGATTTACGAGCAGTACTTC
TRBV20-1,many,.,TRBJ2-1,CSALYQEGYNEQFF,TGCAGTGCCTTGTACCAAGAAGGATACAATGAGCAGTTCTTC
TRBV30,few,.,TRBJ2-1,CAWSAVGTYNEQFF,TGTGCCTGGAGTGCTGTGGGGACATACAATGAGCAGTTCTTC
TRBV2,few,.,TRBJ1-2,CASSQLEGGSGGYTF,TGTGCCAGCAGCCAATTAGAAGGGGGTAGCGGTGGCTACACCTTC
TRBV27,.,.,TRBJ1-5,CASSSTGNSNQPQHF,TGTGCCAGCAGCAGTACAGGAAACAGCAATCAGCCCCAGCATTTT
TRBV29-1,many,.,TRBJ1-1,CSVTGNLNTEAFF,TGCAGCGTAACAGGGAATTTGAACACTGAAGCTTTCTTT
TRBV7-8,many,.,TRBJ2-5,CASSLVGGSGETQYF,TGTGCCAGCAGCTTAGTCGGAGGGAGTGGAGAGACCCAGTACTTC
TRBV20-1,many,TRBD2,TRBJ2-1,CSAQGALLAGGYNEQFF,TGCAGTGCTCAAGGTGCCCTCCTAGCGGGAGGTTACAATGAGCAGTTCTTC
TRBV30,many,TRBD2,TRBJ2-1,CAWSGGGEQFF,TGTGCCTGGAGTGGGGGGGGTGAGCAGTTCTTC
TRBV12-5,many,TRBD1,TRBJ2-7,CASGPDRDYEQYF,TGTGCTAGTGGCCCCGACAGGGACTACGAGCAGTACTTC
TRBV20-1,many,TRBD1,TRBJ1-1,CSAGPTGGTEAFF,TGCAGTGCTGGCCCCACAGGGGGCACTGAAGCTTTCTTT
TRBV7-2,many,TRBD1,TRBJ1-1,CASSLAIGTGTEAFF,TGTGCCAGCAGCTTAGCAATAGGGACAGGCACTGAAGCTTTCTTT
TRBV27,few,.,TRBJ2-1,CASKTLTNNEQFF,TGTGCCAGCAAAACCTTAACGAACAATGAGCAGTTCTTC
TRBV7-2,many,.,TRBJ2-7,CASSLAWGSGEQYF,TGTGCCAGCAGCTTAGCGTGGGGGTCTGGGGAGCAGTACTTC
TRBV2,many,TRBD1,TRBJ2-7,CASSADRGGEQYF,TGTGCCAGCAGCGCCGACAGGGGTGGCGAGCAGTACTTC
TRBV7-2,.,TRBD1,TRBJ1-5,CASSRTGSINQPQHF,TGTGCCAGCAGCCGGACAGGGTCGATCAATCAGCCCCAGCATTTT
TRBV2,many,.,TRBJ2-7,CASSGDSTYEQYF,TGTGCCAGCAGTGGGGACTCAACCTACGAGCAGTACTTC
TRBV10-2,.,TRBD1,TRBJ2-3,CASEGATDTQYF,TGCGCCAGCGAGGGGGCAACAGATACGCAGTATTTT
TRBV6-1,many,.,TRBJ1-6,CASCLRRADDSPLHF,TGTGCCAGCTGTTTGAGGCGGGCCGATGATTCACCCCTCCACTTT
TRBV30,many,.,TRBJ1-3,CACSTGSSGNTIYF,TGTGCCTGCTCAACAGGGAGCTCTGGAAACACCATATATTTT
TRBV10-3,.,TRBD2,TRBJ2-3,CAISEGGRYTDTQYF,TGTGCCATCAGTGAGGGCGGGAGGTACACAGATACGCAGTATTTT
TRBV27,many,TRBD1,TRBJ1-4,CASRGTGGINEKLFF,TGTGCCAGCAGGGGAACAGGGGGCATTAATGAAAAACTGTTTTTT
TRBV24-1,few,.,TRBJ2-1,CATSDFYDRSNEQFF,TGTGCCACCAGTGATTTTTATGACCGCTCCAATGAGCAGTTCTTC
TRBV29-1,many,TRBD2,TRBJ2-1,CSVDAGLAGLITYNEQFF,TGCAGCGTTGATGCGGGACTAGCGGGCTTAATCACCTACAATGAGCAGTTCTTC
TRBV5-1,.,.,TRBJ2-2,CASSPDLGELFF,TGCGCCAGCAGCCCGGACCTCGGGGAGCTGTTTTTT
TRBV11-3,.,TRBD2,TRBJ2-2,CASSSLAGDTGELLF,TGTGCCAGCAGCTCCTTAGCGGGGGACACCGGGGAGCTGCTTTTT
TRBV7-2,many,.,TRBJ2-3,CASSFQGGSADTQYF,TGTGCCAGCAGCTTTCAGGGGGGCTCAGCAGATACGCAGTATTTT
TRBV5-1,many,.,TRBJ2-7,CASSLEGRNEAEQYF,TGCGCCAGCAGCTTGGAAGGCAGGAATGAAGCCGAGCAGTACTTC
TRBV5-1,.,.,TRBJ1-2,CASSLAQDGYTF,TGCGCCAGCAGCTTGGCTCAGGATGGCTACACCTTC
TRBV29-1,many,.,TRBJ1-1,CSVEKQAGTEAFF,TGCAGCGTTGAAAAACAGGCAGGGACTGAAGCTTTCTTT
TRBV7-2,.,TRBD1,TRBJ1-6,CASSLGGGGEFYNSPLHF,TGTGCCAGCAGCTTAGGAGGAGGGGGCGAATTCTATAATTCACCCCTCCACTTT
TRBV7-9,.,.,TRBJ1-4,CASSVKGSTNEKLFF,TGTGCCAGCAGCGTTAAGGGATCAACTAATGAAAAACTGTTTTTT
TRBV14,.,.,TRBJ1-4,CASSRSGTIDEKLFF,TGTGCCAGCAGCCGCTCCGGGACAATAGATGAAAAACTGTTTTTT
TRBV6-2/TRBV6-3,.,.,TRBJ2-7,CASSSIAETYEQYF,TGTGCCAGCAGTTCAATAGCGGAAACCTACGAGCAGTACTTC
TRBV27,.,.,TRBJ1-2,CASSLRVNYGYTF,TGTGCCAGCAGTTTAAGGGTAAACTATGGCTACACCTTC